The 10 T cell receptor beta chains reported below all come from one sample, sequenced in a study of synovial regulatory T cells in juvenile arthritis. Study-level findings and limits: Blood Treg cells that were inflammation-associated showed lower TCR diversity than other blood Treg cells.

These receptors are not linked to any known antigen. Repertoires were generated with immunoSEQ multiplex PCR, while TCRdb's copy carries only in-frame clones and drops some. With roughly 1,000 clones in the sample, the ten largest clones hold 4.5% to 5.5%. The sequenced sample was Treg cells from blood. Subset indicated: HLA-DR+ inflammation-associated blood Treg cells. The origin of the receptors is a donor younger than 30 with juvenile idiopathic arthritis.

Considering frequency, this clone is medium-sized (0.01 to 0.1%). The chain joins TRBV4-3 to TRBJ1-2. This CDR3 is built from 16 residues. DNA is not recorded here. Germline V gives CDR1 LGHNA, CDR2 YSLEER. CDR3 sequence: CASSQGPAGRGYGYTF.

Frequency places this clone as medium-sized (0.01 to 0.1%). The chain employs TRBV4-3 and TRBJ2-7; there is no DNA to check the TCRdb D call of TRBD2. Germline CDR1 and CDR2: LGHNA and YSLEER. This CDR3 comprises 15 residues. The protein alone is recorded here. CDR3 sequence reads: CASSQRMGEGREQYF.

This clone shows up as medium-sized by frequency. This sequence joins TRBV19 and TRBJ2-5; TCRdb selects TRBD2, and the lack of DNA leaves this call unchecked. The germline V gene encodes CDR1 LNHDA and CDR2 SQIVND (reference sequence). The CDR3 totals 14 residues. DNA is not recorded here. CDR3 amino acids: CASSIAGGQETQYF.

In terms of frequency, this clone is medium-sized (0.01 to 0.1%). The rearrangement uses TRBV11-2 and TRBJ1-2. The CDR3 consists of 14 residues. This entry has no DNA. Germline V gene sequence: CDR1 SGHAT, CDR2 FQNNGV. CDR3 loop: CASSLDWGGSGYTF.

This clone is labeled medium-sized based on frequency. The chain recombines TRBV14 with TRBJ2-2; TCRdb's assignment of TRBD1 cannot be checked, as there is no DNA. Germline V gene lookup returns CDR1 SGHDN and CDR2 FVKESK. CDR3 length: 13 amino acids. No DNA sequence is on record. The CDR3 sequence is CASSRGRTGELFF.

This clone ranks as large (0.1 to 1%) in terms of frequency. This chain connects TRBV4-1 to TRBJ1-5. The CDR3 has 14 amino acids. DNA is not on record. Per germline, CDR1 MGHRA and CDR2 YSYEKL. The CDR3 sequence is CASSQGRGNQPQHF.

This clone counts as medium-sized by frequency. The V call is TRBV19, the J call TRBJ2-1; TCRdb's assignment of TRBD1 cannot be checked, as there is no DNA. The CDR3 consists of 20 residues. This entry has no DNA. CDR1 is LNHDA and CDR2 is SQIVND in the germline V gene (reference sequence). CDR3 in amino acids: CASSIESAGTGRRLYNEQFF.

The chain couples TRBV1 to TRBJ1-3. TRBV1 is a known pseudogene. This CDR3 has 17 amino acids. The protein alone is recorded here. This chain's CDR3 is CTSSQGGKGSSGNTIYF.

This clone is identified as large from frequency. The gene calls are TRBV6-6 and TRBJ1-3. From germline, CDR1 is MNHNY and CDR2 SVGAGI (reference sequence). This CDR3 comprises 12 residues. No DNA is given. CDR3 residues: CASTISGNTIYF.

According to its frequency, this clone is medium-sized. V usage is TRBV29-1 and J usage is TRBJ1-1; without DNA, the TCRdb call of TRBD1 cannot be checked. The CDR3 has 13 residues. No DNA appears here. Germline values: CDR1 SQVTM, CDR2 ANQGSEA. This CDR3 is CSVGPFRDTEAFF.